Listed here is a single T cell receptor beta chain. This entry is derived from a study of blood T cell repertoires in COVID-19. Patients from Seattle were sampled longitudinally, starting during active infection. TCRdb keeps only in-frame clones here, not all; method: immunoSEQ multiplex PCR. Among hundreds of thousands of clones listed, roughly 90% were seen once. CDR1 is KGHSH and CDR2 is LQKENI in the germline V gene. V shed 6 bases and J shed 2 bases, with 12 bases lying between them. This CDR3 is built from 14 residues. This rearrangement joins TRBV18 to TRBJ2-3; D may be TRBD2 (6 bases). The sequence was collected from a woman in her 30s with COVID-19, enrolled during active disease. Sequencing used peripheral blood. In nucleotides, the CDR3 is TGTGCCAGCTCGCGGGACGCAAACACAGATACGCAGTATTTT. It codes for CASSRDANTDTQYF.